This T cell receptor beta chain was sequenced for a study of blood T cell repertoires in COVID-19 (dated by TCRdb to about 2020). Some background on the complete study: Samples covering the acute and convalescent phases of COVID-19 were provided by collaborators in the United States, Italy and Spain. The prospective study material was composed of cDNA or gDNA derived from T cells, B-cell-depleted T cells, or PBMCs. Subjects who had been exposed to COVID-19, were actively infected with it, or had recovered from it provided the deeply sampled blood TCRbeta repertoires that made up the dataset. A freely available public database, intended as a resource for researchers studying the immune response to SARS-CoV-2, is where the repertoires were released. Samples came from the ongoing ImmuneRACE study (first 160 participants) plus 1,254 subjects from 6 global collaborators. A de-identified subject ID, COVID-19 status, age in years and sex were almost always included in the sample metadata. Where available, HLA class I and class II types were obtained from metadata supplied by the sample provider rather than from assay-based typing. Here is what the overall study found, with its caveats: The amount of clinical and demographic metadata varied by source and participant and was provided uncurated.

Each collaborating institution followed its own protocols to collect whole blood in K2EDTA tubes. Collaborator samples were shipped for TCRbeta analysis as frozen whole blood, isolated PBMCs, or DNA extracted from either sample type. The immunoSEQ Assay, a bias-controlled multiplex PCR, was used to amplify TCRbeta CDR3 regions from genomic DNA. The published analysis was carried out like this. The number of nucleated cells in each sample was estimated by amplification of reference gene primers within the assay. To quantify the absolute abundance of each unique TCRbeta CDR3 rearrangement, sequence reads were collapsed and filtered. For each sample, productive Simpson clonality was calculated as the square root of Simpson's diversity index across productive rearrangements. TCRdb carries this immuneACCESS record with in-frame sequences only. Its versions omit some clonotypes, under half of them owing to an unresolved V gene in the studies checked, with the rest unexplained. The V and J calls and clone size come from that table; D and trimming were worked out from the DNA. The sample records some 37,000 clones, approximately 90% of which are singletons. The top ten clonotypes cover around a fifth of the sample.

Per the germline V gene, MGHRA is the CDR1 and YSYEKL is the CDR2. Trimming at the junction amounts to 2 bases on V and 4 bases on J, and the germline ends lie 20 bases apart. The CDR3 runs 17 amino acids, cysteine and phenylalanine included. Only the CDR3 DNA is retained, 51 bases long and in frame from the first base. In the case of this clone: Its antigen is still unknown. No much larger clonotype is one base removed from it; base qualities were not supplied.

The chain is assembled from TRBV4-1 and TRBJ2-5, and perhaps TRBD1 as D gene, on 5 matching bases. This receptor was identified in a man aged 50 to 60 in a cohort sampled during active COVID-19. Material: peripheral blood. In nucleotides, the sequence is TGCGCCAGCAGCCAATTTGGGGCACAGAGGAACTTAGAGACCCAGTACTTC. The encoded protein is CASSQFGAQRNLETQYF.